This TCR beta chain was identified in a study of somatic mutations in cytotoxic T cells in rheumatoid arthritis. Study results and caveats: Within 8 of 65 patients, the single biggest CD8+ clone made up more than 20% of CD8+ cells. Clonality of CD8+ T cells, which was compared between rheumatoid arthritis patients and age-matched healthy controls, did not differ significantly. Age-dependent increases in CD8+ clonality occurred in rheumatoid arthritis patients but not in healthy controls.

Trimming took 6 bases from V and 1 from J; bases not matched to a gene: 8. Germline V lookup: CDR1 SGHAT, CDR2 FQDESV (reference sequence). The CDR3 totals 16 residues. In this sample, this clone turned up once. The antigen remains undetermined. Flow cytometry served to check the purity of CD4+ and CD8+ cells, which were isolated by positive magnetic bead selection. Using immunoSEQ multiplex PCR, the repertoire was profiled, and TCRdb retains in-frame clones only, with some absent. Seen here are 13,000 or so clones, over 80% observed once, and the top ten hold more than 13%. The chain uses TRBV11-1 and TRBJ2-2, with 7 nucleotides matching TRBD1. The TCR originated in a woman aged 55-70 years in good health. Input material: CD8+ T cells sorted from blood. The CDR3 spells CASRSRGTENTGELFF. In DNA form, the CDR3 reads TGTGCCAGCAGGAGCCGAGGGACAGAGAACACCGGGGAGCTGTTTTTT.